The subject of this entry is one T cell receptor beta chain. The germline V gene has CDR1 SGHAT and CDR2 FQNNGV. CDR3 length equals 15 residues. V was shortened by 0 bases and J by 4 bases, with 12 bases between the two germline ends. The data derive from a study of blood T cell repertoires in COVID-19. Across the study: Acute and convalescent COVID-19 samples came from the United States, Italy and Spain. PBMCs, B-cell-depleted T cells, or T cells were the source of the cDNA or gDNA that made up the material.

Original processing methods: Reference gene primer amplification gave nucleated cell count estimates. TCRdb's table, derived via immunoSEQ multiplex PCR, lists solely in-frame clones and lacks some. For V, J and clone size, that table is used; D and trimming come from the DNA. The sample shows about 20,000 clones, around 87% of them seen only once. This chain connects TRBV11-2 to TRBJ2-5; perhaps TRBD1 as D (5 bases). The sample taken for sequencing was peripheral blood. The TCR originated in a human donor in a cohort sampled during active COVID-19. The DNA of the CDR3 is TGTGCCAGCAGCTTAGAAGGAATCGACAGAGAGACCCAGTACTTC. It translates to CASSLEGIDRETQYF.